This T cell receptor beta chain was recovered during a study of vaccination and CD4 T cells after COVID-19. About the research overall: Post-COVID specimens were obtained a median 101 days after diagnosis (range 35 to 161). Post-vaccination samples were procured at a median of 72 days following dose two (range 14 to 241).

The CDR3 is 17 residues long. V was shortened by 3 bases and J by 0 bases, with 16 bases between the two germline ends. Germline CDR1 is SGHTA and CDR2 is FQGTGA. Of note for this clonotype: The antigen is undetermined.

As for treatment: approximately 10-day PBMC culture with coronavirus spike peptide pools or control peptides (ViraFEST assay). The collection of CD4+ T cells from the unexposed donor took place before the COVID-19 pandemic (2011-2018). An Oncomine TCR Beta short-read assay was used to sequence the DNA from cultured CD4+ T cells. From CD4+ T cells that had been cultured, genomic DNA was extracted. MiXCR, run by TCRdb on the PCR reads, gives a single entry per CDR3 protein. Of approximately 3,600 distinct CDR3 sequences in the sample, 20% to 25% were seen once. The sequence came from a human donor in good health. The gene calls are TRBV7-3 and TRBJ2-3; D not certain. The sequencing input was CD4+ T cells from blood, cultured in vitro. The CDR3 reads CASSFSIMSSSTDTQYF. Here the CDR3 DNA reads TGTGCCAGCAGCTTCAGTATTATGAGTTCTAGCACAGATACGCAGTATTTT.